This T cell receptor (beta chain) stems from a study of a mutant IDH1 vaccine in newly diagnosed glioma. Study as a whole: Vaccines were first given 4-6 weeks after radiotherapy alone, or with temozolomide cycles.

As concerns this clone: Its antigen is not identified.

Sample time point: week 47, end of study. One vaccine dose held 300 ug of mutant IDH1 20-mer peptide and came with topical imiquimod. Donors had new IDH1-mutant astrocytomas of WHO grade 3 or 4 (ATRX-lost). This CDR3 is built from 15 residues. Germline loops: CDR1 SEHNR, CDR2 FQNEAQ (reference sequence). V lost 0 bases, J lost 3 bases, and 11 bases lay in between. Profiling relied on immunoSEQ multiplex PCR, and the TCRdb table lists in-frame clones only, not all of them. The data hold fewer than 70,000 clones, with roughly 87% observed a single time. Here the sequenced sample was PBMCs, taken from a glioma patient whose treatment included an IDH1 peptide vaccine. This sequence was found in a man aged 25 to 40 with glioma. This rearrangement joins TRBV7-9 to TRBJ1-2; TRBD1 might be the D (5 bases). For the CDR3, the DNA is TGTGCCAGCAGCTTAGCGCTTGGCAGGGACTATGGCTACACCTTC. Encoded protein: CASSLALGRDYGYTF.